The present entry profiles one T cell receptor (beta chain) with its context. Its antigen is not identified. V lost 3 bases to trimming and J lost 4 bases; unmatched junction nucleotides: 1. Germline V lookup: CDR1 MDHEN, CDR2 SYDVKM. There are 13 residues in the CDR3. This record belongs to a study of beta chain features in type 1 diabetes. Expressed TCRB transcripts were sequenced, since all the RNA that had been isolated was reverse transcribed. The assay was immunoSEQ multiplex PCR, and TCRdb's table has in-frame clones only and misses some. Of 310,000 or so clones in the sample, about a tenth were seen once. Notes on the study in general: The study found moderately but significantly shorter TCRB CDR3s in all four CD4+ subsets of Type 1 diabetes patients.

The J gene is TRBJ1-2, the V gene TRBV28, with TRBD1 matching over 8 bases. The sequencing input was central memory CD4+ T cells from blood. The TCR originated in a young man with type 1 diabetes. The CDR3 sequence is CASSLQGAYGYTF. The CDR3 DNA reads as TGTGCCAGCAGTTTGCAGGGGGCCTATGGCTACACCTTC.